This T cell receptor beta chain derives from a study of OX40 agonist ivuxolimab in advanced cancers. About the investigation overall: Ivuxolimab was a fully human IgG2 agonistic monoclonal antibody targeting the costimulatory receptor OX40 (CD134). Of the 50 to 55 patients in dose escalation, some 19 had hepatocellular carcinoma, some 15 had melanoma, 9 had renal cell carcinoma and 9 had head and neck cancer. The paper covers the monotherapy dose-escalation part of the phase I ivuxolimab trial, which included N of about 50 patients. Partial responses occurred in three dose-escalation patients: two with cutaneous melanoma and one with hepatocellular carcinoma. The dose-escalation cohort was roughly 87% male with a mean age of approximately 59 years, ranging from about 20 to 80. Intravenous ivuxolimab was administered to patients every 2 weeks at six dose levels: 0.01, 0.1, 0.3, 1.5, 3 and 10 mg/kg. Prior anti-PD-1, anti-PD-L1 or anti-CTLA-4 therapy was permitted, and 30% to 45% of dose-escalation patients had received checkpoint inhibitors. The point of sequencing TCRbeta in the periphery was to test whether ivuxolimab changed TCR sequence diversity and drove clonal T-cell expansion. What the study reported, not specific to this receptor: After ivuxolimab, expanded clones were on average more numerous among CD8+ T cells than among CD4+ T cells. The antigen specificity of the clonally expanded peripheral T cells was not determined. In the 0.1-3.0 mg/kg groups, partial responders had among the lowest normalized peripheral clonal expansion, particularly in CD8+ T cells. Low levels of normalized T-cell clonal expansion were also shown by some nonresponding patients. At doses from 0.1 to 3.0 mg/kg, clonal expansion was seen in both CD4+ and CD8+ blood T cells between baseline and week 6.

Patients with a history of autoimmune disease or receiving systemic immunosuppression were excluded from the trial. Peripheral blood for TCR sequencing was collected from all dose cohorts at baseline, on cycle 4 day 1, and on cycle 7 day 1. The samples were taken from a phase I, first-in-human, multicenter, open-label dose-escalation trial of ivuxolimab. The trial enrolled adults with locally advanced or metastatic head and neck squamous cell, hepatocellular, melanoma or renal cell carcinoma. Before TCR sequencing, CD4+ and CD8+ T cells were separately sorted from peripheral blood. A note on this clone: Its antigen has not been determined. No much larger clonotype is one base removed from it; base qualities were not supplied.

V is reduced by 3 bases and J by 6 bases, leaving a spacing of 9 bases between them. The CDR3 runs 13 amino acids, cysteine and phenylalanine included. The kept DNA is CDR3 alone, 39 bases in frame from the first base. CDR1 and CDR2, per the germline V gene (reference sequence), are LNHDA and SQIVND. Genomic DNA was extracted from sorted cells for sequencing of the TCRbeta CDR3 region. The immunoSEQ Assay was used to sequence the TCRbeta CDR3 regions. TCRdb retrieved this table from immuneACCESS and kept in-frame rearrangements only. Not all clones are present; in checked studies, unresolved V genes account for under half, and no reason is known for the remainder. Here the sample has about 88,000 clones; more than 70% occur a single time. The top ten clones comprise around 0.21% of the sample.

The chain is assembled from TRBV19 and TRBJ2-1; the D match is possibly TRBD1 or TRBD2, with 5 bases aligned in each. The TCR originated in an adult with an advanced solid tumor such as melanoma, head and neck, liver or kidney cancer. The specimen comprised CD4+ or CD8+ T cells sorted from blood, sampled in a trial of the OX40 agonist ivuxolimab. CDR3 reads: CASSIMRGNEQFF. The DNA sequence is TGTGCCAGTAGTATTATGAGGGGCAATGAGCAGTTCTTC.